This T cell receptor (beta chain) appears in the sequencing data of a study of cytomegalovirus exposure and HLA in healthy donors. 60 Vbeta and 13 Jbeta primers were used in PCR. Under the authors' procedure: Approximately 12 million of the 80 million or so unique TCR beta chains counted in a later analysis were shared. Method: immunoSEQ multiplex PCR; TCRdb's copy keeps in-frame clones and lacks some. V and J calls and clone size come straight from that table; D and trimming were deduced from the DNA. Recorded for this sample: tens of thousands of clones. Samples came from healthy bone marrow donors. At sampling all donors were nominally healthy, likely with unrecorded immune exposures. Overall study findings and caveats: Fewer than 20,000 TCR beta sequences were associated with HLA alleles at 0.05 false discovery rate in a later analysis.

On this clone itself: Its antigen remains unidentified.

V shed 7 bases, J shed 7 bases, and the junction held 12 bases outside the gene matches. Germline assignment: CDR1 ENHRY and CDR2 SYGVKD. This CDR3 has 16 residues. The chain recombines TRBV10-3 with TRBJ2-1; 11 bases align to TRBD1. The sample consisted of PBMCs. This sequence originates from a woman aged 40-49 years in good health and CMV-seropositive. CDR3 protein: CAIKGFGTGGGNEQFF. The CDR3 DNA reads TGTGCCATCAAAGGGTTCGGGACAGGGGGAGGGAATGAGCAGTTCTTC.